This entry concerns a single T cell receptor (beta chain). Its matching antigen is unknown. Naive CD4 T cells, CD45RO-negative and CD62L-positive, were flow-sorted from PBMCs. These data are taken from a study of human versus mouse CDR3 diversity and MHC coevolution. Across the whole study: Reported immunoSEQ sensitivity was one in 200,000 T cells, with reduced amplification bias. Samples had between roughly 0.6 x 10^7 and 1.7 x 10^7 valid reads.

Study conclusions and caveats: The lowest clonal inequality scores came from most of the three human donors.

The germline gives CDR1 SGHVS, CDR2 FNYEAQ. The CDR3 has 16 residues. Trimming at V came to 4 bases and at J to 5 bases, leaving 8 bases not matched to a gene. Clones were sequenced by immunoSEQ multiplex PCR, and TCRdb holds only the in-frame ones, with some missing. Of fewer than 100,000 clones listed, about 93% were seen once; the top ten hold 1.3% to 1.5%. Source material: naive CD4+ T cells from blood. Indicated subset: CD45RO-negative CD62L-positive naive CD4 T cells. The sequence derives from a person between 25 and 70 years old in good health. V and J are TRBV7-6 and TRBJ2-7; the match to TRBD2 covers 13 bases. The CDR3 nucleotides read TGTGCCAGCAGCTCCGCACCCGGGACTAGCGGGAACGAGCAGTACTTC. Translation: CASSSAPGTSGNEQYF.